This T cell receptor (beta chain) was recorded in a study of CD8+CD57+ T cells in acquired aplastic anemia. A few counts support this clonotype. Its antigen is still unknown. Study results and caveats: Overlapping CD8+ CDR3 repertoires of patients and controls contained nearly 30 shared sequences.

Patients sequenced had flow cytometry evidence of CD8+CD57+ cell expansion. V gave up 1 base and J gave up 5 bases, with 8 bases separating them. Germline V gene lookup returns CDR1 SGHTA and CDR2 FQGNSA. The CDR3 is made up of 13 amino acids. According to the study, genomic DNA was the template for TCR beta VDJ and CDR3 profiling. TCRdb reanalysed the reads using MiXCR and keeps one entry per CDR3 protein. Seen here are about 180,000 distinct CDR3 sequences, approximately 48% observed once, and the top ten hold roughly 2%. This sequence was found in a human donor with aplastic anemia. The sample was sorted CD4+, CD8+, or CD8+CD57+ T cells (not recorded which) from PBMCs. The V call is TRBV7-2, the J call TRBJ2-5, with a weak D call TRBD1 (5 bases). CDR3 nucleotides: TGTGCCAGCAGCTTAGAGGGGTGGGAGACCCAGTACTTC. Encoded protein: CASSLEGWETQYF.